This T cell receptor beta chain emerged from a study of cytomegalovirus exposure and HLA in healthy donors. General study findings and limits: It was in a later analysis that TCR association rates were seen to vary by HLA locus, highest for DRB1 and lowest for HLA-C. One later analysis reportedly identified an Asian-associated ancestry cluster that showed fewer N-insertions than the roughly 720-donor mean.

The CDR3 runs 12 residues. V dropped 0 bases and J dropped 2 bases, with 2 bases sitting between them. The germline V gene has CDR1 LNHNV and CDR2 YYDKDF (reference sequence). Regarding this clone: Its specificity is not known.

PCR amplification relied on 60 Vbeta primers (plus 13 Jbeta primers). The table came from immunoSEQ multiplex PCR; TCRdb's copy has only in-frame clones and leaves some out. The sample shows about 140,000 clones, 55% to 80% of them seen only once. This clonotype originated in a human donor in good health. The chain has TRBV15 and TRBJ2-7; unclear D gene. The specimen sequenced was PBMCs. CDR3 nucleotides: TGTGCCACCAGCAGAGACGCCTACGAGCAGTACTTC. Encoded protein: CATSRDAYEQYF.